Sequencing of this T cell receptor (beta chain) was carried out in a study of blood T cells in healthy people across ages. This clonotype was recorded many times. Trimming pared 0 bases from V and 0 bases from J, leaving 7 bases between. The CDR3 totals 15 residues. The germline gives CDR1 LGHNA, CDR2 YSLEER. A sample-barcoded 5' primer and a J-beta primer mix were used in a second PCR of roughly 7 to 12 cycles. TCRdb redid the calling of the 5' RACE reads with MiXCR, one entry per CDR3 protein. Of 850,000 to 1,100,000 distinct CDR3 sequences listed, roughly two fifths were seen once; the top ten hold about an eighth.

The chain links TRBV4-3 to TRBJ2-3; no clear D gene. Sequencing was done on a sample of blood. The source of this sequence is a man in his late teens or twenties in good health. The CDR3, as DNA: TGCGCCAGCAGCCAAGATCGGTATAGCACAGATACGCAGTATTTT. Encoded protein: CASSQDRYSTDTQYF.